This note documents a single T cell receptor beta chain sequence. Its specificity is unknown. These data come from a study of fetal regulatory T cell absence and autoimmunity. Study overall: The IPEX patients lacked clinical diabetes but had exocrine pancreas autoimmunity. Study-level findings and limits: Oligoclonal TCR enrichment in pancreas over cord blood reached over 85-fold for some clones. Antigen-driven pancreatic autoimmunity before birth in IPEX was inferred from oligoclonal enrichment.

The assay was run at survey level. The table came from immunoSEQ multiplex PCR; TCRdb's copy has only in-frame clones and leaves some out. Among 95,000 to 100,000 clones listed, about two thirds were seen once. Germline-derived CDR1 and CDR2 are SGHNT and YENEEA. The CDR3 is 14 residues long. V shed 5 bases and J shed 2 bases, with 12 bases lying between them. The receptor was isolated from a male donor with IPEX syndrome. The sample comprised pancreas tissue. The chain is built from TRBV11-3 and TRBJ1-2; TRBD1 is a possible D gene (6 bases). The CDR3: CASSPDRNNYGYTF. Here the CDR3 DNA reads TGTGCCAGCAGCCCAGACAGGAACAACTATGGCTACACCTTC.